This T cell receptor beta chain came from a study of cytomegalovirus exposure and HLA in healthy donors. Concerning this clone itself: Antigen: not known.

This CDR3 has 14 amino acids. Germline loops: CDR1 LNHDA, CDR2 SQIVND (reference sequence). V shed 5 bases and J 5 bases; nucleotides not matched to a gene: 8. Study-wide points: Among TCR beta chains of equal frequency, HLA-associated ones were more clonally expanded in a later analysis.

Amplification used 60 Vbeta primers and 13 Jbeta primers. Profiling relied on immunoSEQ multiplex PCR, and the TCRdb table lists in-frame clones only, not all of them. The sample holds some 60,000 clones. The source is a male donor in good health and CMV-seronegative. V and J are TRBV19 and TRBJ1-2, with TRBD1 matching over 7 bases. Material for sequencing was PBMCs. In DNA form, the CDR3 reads TGTGCCAGTAGTTCCGGGACAGCGCCGTATGGCTACACCTTC. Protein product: CASSSGTAPYGYTF.